These 21 T cell receptor beta chains were all obtained from the same sample, sequenced in a study of T cells in Graves' hyperthyroidism and ophthalmopathy. Researchers took RNA transcripts and amplified the TCR beta CDR3 regions from them. The HTBI primer set served for first-round RT-PCR of the TCR CDR3. TCRdb independently ran MiXCR on the multiplex PCR reads; one entry per CDR3 protein. The sample includes around 760,000 distinct CDR3 sequences, about a third seen only once; the top ten take around 30%. Sequenced input: blood. The receptor set was obtained from a woman aged 40 to 55 with Graves' hyperthyroidism.

This chain uses TRBV7-9 with TRBJ2-7, with D possibly TRBD1 on 6 matching bases. Germline CDR1 and CDR2: SEHNR and FQNEAQ (reference sequence). V shed 1 base and J shed 6 bases, with 19 bases lying between them. This CDR3 comprises 16 residues. Written as DNA, the CDR3 is TGTGCCAGCAGCTTAGGGTCGGGACAAGGTGTACGCGAGCAGTACTTC. Its protein product is CASSLGSGQGVREQYF.

The CDR3 DNA is TGTGCCAGCGGAAGAACCTATAATTCACCCCTCCACTTT. Encoded protein: CASGRTYNSPLHF. The rearrangement uses TRBV3-1 and TRBJ1-6; D not certain. The CDR3 totals 13 residues. Trimming stripped 8 bases from V and 2 bases from J, with 7 bases between. Germline V CDR1 and CDR2: LGHDT, YNNKEL (reference sequence).

This clonotype was recorded many times. The chain has TRBV10-3 and TRBJ2-2, with 9 nucleotides matching TRBD1. This CDR3 comprises 14 residues. Unmatched junction bases numbered 3, after V lost 6 bases and J lost 4 bases. The germline gives CDR1 ENHRY, CDR2 SYGVKD. The CDR3 region has the DNA TGTGCCATCAGCGGGACAGGGAGCACCGGGGAGCTGTTTTTT. This codes for CAISGTGSTGELFF.

The J gene is TRBJ1-3, the V gene TRBV5-1; D is unresolved. This CDR3 comprises 16 residues. Looked up from germline, CDR1 is SGHRS and CDR2 is YFSETQ. With 2 bases removed from V and 4 bases from J, the gap between germline ends came to 16 bases. DNA of the CDR3: TGCGCCAGCAGCTTCGACCCAAGGCCCGGAGGAAACACCATATATTTT. It codes for CASSFDPRPGGNTIYF.

V usage is TRBV7-9 and J usage is TRBJ1-1; D is unclear. The CDR3 is made up of 15 amino acids. Germline lookup yields CDR1 SEHNR and CDR2 FQNEAQ (reference sequence). V lost 6 bases and J lost 2, with 16 bases in between. The CDR3: CASRRGGSGNTEAFF. The CDR3 DNA reads TGTGCCAGCAGGCGAGGTGGGTCCGGAAACACTGAAGCTTTCTTT.

V is TRBV4-1 and J is TRBJ1-1, with TRBD1 identical over 7 bases. The germline gives CDR1 MGHRA, CDR2 YSYEKL. V gave up 3 bases and J gave up 1 base; unmatched junction bases: 8. The CDR3 is made up of 16 amino acids. In DNA form, the CDR3 reads TGCGCCAGCAGCCAGATCAGGGGGGACGGGAACACTGAAGCTTTCTTT. Translation gives CASSQIRGDGNTEAFF.

The rearrangement joins TRBV29-1 to TRBJ1-2; TRBD1 might be the D (5 bases). CDR3 length: 12 amino acids. Germline V CDR1 and CDR2: SQVTM, ANQGSEA. The V end lost 3 bases, the J end lost 7 bases, and 12 bases lay between the germline ends. The CDR3: CSVDDGGSGYTF. The CDR3 nucleotides are TGCAGCGTTGACGACGGGGGAAGTGGCTACACCTTC.

As regards this clonotype: One end of the junction varies from germline; a read error may be responsible. This chain uses TRBV5-1 with TRBJ1-6, with D possibly matching TRBD1 (5 bases). Per the germline V gene, CDR1 is SGHRS and CDR2 is YFSETQ. This CDR3 is 15 amino acids long. CDR3 amino acids: CASRTGGVENSPLHF. CDR3 coding DNA: TGTGCCAGCAGGACGGGAGGGGTGGAAAATTCACCCCTCCACTTT.

V gene TRBV6-1 combines with J gene TRBJ1-5; 7 bases align to TRBD1. J was trimmed by 0 bases and V by 7 bases; bases with no gene match: 6. Germline lookup yields CDR1 MNHNS and CDR2 SASEGT. The CDR3 is made up of 15 amino acids. The CDR3 reads CASIGDRYSNQPQHF. The CDR3 nucleotides read TGTGCCAGCATAGGGGACAGATATAGCAATCAGCCCCAGCATTTT.

The chain is built from TRBV12-3 or TRBV12-4 and TRBJ1-2; D gene unclear. The CDR3 is 14 amino acids. Trimming took 6 bases from V and 1 from J, leaving 12 bases between them. The CDR3 loop reads CASSPGVFNYGYTF. In DNA form, the CDR3 reads TGTGCCAGCAGCCCCGGAGTGTTTAACTATGGCTACACCTTC.

The chain links TRBV10-3 to TRBJ1-2; D is perhaps TRBD1 (5 bases). Germline-derived CDR1 and CDR2 are ENHRY and SYGVKD. V was clipped by 6 bases and J by 4 bases, with 12 bases between them. This CDR3 contains 13 residues. The CDR3 DNA follows: TGTGCCATCAGCGACGGACAAAGCTATGGCTACACCTTC. Translated: CAISDGQSYGYTF.

This clonotype was detected many times. One end of the junction does not line up with germline, which may come from a read error. This chain links TRBV7-8 with TRBJ2-5; D may be TRBD1 or TRBD2 (5 bases each). The CDR3 is 13 amino acids. Germline CDR1 SGHVS, CDR2 FQNEAQ. The CDR3 is CASSPTEGETQYF. CDR3 sequence (DNA): TGCGCCAGCAGCCCAACCGAGGGGGAGACCCAGTACTTC. Full variable domain (outside the CDR3, taken from reference TRBV7-8 and TRBJ2-5): GAGVSQSPRYKVAKRGQDVALRCDPISGHVSLFWYQQALGQGPEFLTYFQNEAQLDKSGLPSDRFFAERPEGSVSTLKIQRTQQEDSAVYLCASSPTEGETQYFGPGTRLLVL.

This clonotype was picked up many times. CDR3 in DNA: TGCAGTGCTAGTAAGCCAGGAACTGAAAAACTGTTTTTT. The encoded protein is CSASKPGTEKLFF. This rearrangement joins TRBV20-1 to TRBJ1-4; the D is unclear. The CDR3 is 13 amino acids. Trimming pared 3 bases from V and 7 bases from J, leaving 12 bases between. Germline-derived CDR1 and CDR2 are DFQATT and SNEGSKA (reference sequence).

Of note for this clonotype: A much larger clone differs from this one at a single base, so this may be a read error. Because it lacks the conserved phenylalanine or tryptophan at the end, this CDR3 is likely a read error. The V gene is TRBV4-1, the J gene TRBJ1-2; D remains ambiguous. Trimming removed 4 bases at V and 6 bases at J, with 12 bases between. The CDR3 loop spans 13 amino acids. Germline assignment: CDR1 MGHRA and CDR2 YSYEKL. The CDR3 sequence: CASSPREADGYTL. The DNA of the CDR3 is TGCGCCAGCAGCCCGCGAGAGGCTGATGGCTACACCCTC.

Notes on this clonotype: One end of the junction does not line up with germline, which may come from a read error. This sequence joins TRBV5-6 and TRBJ1-3; possible D gene TRBD1, 5 bases. Germline-derived CDR1 and CDR2 are SGHDT and YYEEEE. The CDR3 runs to 15 residues. CDR3 coding DNA: TGTGCCGGCAGTTTGGGGGTCCTCTCTGGAAACACCATATATTTT. As protein: CAGSLGVLSGNTIYF.

The chain couples TRBV19 to TRBJ2-1, with unresolved D. Germline CDR1 reads LNHDA; CDR2 reads SQIVND (reference sequence). V gave up 1 base and J gave up 6 bases, with 13 bases separating them. This CDR3 comprises 15 residues. The CDR3 nucleotides read TGTGCCAGTAGTATAGTACAGTTTAGGGCCAATGAGCAGTTCTTC. Its translation: CASSIVQFRANEQFF.

This clonotype was observed a single time. This chain links TRBV4-3 with TRBJ2-6, with D perhaps matching TRBD1 or TRBD2 (5 bases each). Germline V lookup: CDR1 LGHNA, CDR2 YSLEER. The CDR3 spans 15 residues. The V gene lost 1 base and the J gene lost 4 bases, with 8 bases spanning the gap. CDR3 region: CASSQVGDGANVLTF. DNA of the CDR3: TGCGCCAGCAGCCAAGTTGGGGACGGGGCCAACGTCCTGACTTTC.

The chain links TRBV6-6 to TRBJ2-7; D may be TRBD1 (6 bases). Germline V CDR1 and CDR2: MNHNY, SVGAGI (reference sequence). The CDR3 extends over 15 amino acids. Trimming pared 6 bases from V and 6 bases from J, leaving 21 bases between. The DNA for the CDR3 is TGTGCCAGCAGGTCTCGTGGCAGGGGAATTCGCGAGCAGTACTTC. Residues: CASRSRGRGIREQYF.

This clonotype was detected only a few times. The V call is TRBV12-3 or TRBV12-4, the J call TRBJ2-7, with TRBD2 as a possible D gene (5 bases). Trimming took off 5 bases at V and 2 bases at J, with 13 bases between the two ends. The CDR3 sequence is 14 residues long. The CDR3 coding sequence is TGTGCCAGCAGTATCGGGGTCCGAACCTACGAGCAGTACTTC. It encodes CASSIGVRTYEQYF.

This clonotype was detected many times. The rearrangement joins TRBV7-2 to TRBJ2-5; no definite D call. Deletions cut 2 bases from V and 5 bases from J, with 3 bases between. This CDR3 spans 11 amino acids. Germline CDR1 reads SGHTA; CDR2 reads FQGNSA. The CDR3 sequence: CASSLSETQYF. Here the CDR3 DNA reads TGTGCCAGCAGCTTATCCGAGACCCAGTACTTC.

On this clonotype itself: At one boundary the junction diverges from the germline segment, which might be a read error. The V call is TRBV29-1, the J call TRBJ1-1; D call uncertain. The CDR3 is 13 amino acids. Germline V gene lookup returns CDR1 SQVTM and CDR2 ANQGSEA. The CDR3 spells CSVVRTQDAEVFF. CDR3 DNA sequence: TGCAGCGTTGTGCGGACCCAGGACGCTGAAGTTTTCTTT.